These T cell receptor beta chains were read from a single sample in a study of blood T cell repertoires in COVID-19. Using immunoSEQ multiplex PCR, the repertoire was profiled, and TCRdb retains in-frame clones only, with some absent. The sample gives 60,000 to 70,000 clones, 86% of which show up once; roughly 1.4% is in the top ten. The sequenced material came from peripheral blood. Receptors originate from a woman aged 55-75 years with acute or convalescent COVID-19. The CDR3 runs from the conserved cysteine through the conserved F or W. The order of the fields is J gene, D gene, V gene, clone size, CDR3 DNA, CDR3 protein. D genes are given only for firm matches. A row's size may be missing; if present it is once, few, many or a size class.

TRBJ2-5	.	TRBV18	.	TGTGCCAGCTCACCGAGACAGAAAGAGACCCAGTACTTC	CASSPRQKETQYF
TRBJ2-5	TRBD1	TRBV9	.	TGTGCCAGCAGCCTGACAGGGGTTCAAGAGACCCAGTACTTC	CASSLTGVQETQYF
TRBJ1-1	TRBD1	TRBV6-5	.	TGTGCCACCCAGGGGGACAGGGGGCGGAACACTGAAGCTTTCTTT	CATQGDRGRNTEAFF
TRBJ2-1	TRBD2	TRBV11-2	.	TGTGCCAGCAGCTCTACCCCCGGACTAGCGGGGCAGTTCTTC	CASSSTPGLAGQFF
TRBJ1-4	.	TRBV19	once	TGTGCCAGTCAGCGCGGGAGTACTAATGAAAAACTGTTTTTT	CASQRGSTNEKLFF
TRBJ2-1	TRBD1	TRBV28	.	TGTGCCAGCAGTTTCGCGGACAGGAGCAATGAGCAGTTCTTC	CASSFADRSNEQFF
TRBJ1-5	TRBD1	TRBV10-3	.	TGTGCCATCAGTGAGTCCTGGGGGACAGATCAGCCCCAGCATTTT	CAISESWGTDQPQHF
TRBJ2-7	.	TRBV14	.	TGTGCCAGCAGCCTATACAGGGATTCCTACGAGCAGTACTTC	CASSLYRDSYEQYF
TRBJ2-1	.	TRBV5-1	.	TGCGCCAGCAGTGACAGGCAAGTGTACAATGAGCAGTTCTTC	CASSDRQVYNEQFF
TRBJ2-3	.	TRBV9	.	TGTGCCAGCAGCGTAGCTGGACCTAGCGGCACAGATACGCAGTATTTT	CASSVAGPSGTDTQYF
TRBJ1-1	.	TRBV6-5	.	TGTGCCAGCACCAACGGACAGACTGAAGCTTTCTTT	CASTNGQTEAFF
TRBJ2-2	TRBD2	TRBV4-2	few	TGTGCCAGCAGCATAGCGGGGGGCACCGGGGAGCTGTTTTTT	CASSIAGGTGELFF
TRBJ1-6	.	TRBV19	.	TGTGCCAGTTCTCGATGGGGAGAATCACCCCTCCACTTT	CASSRWGESPLHF
TRBJ1-6	.	TRBV2	once	TGTGCCAGCAGTGAGGTGGGCCTACATAATTCACCCCTCCACTTT	CASSEVGLHNSPLHF
TRBJ1-2	.	TRBV7-8	.	TGTGCCAGCAGCTTAAGGGGCGCGACCGGCGGCTACACCTTC	CASSLRGATGGYTF
TRBJ2-1	TRBD2	TRBV5-1	.	TGCGCCAGCAGCTATTCCCCTAGCGGGGGGGTCGGTGAGCAGTTCTTC	CASSYSPSGGVGEQFF